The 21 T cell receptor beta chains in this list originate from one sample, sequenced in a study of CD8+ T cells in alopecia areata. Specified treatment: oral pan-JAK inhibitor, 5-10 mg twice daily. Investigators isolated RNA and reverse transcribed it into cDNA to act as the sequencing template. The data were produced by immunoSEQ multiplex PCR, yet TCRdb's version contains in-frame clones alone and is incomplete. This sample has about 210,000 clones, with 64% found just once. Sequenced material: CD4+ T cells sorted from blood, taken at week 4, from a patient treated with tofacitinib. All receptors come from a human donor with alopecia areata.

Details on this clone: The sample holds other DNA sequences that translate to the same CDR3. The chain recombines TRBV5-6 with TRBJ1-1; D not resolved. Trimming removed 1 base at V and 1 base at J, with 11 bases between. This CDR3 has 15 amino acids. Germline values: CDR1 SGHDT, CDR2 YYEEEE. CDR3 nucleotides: TGTGCCAGCAGCTTGCGGGGATTGGGGAACACTGAAGCTTTCTTT. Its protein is CASSLRGLGNTEAFF. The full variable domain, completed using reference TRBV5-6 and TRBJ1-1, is DAGVTQSPTHLIKTRGQQVTLRCSPKSGHDTVSWYQQALGQGPQFIFQYYEEEERQRGNFPDRFSGHQFPNYSSELNVNALLLGDSALYLCASSLRGLGNTEAFFGQGTRLTVV.

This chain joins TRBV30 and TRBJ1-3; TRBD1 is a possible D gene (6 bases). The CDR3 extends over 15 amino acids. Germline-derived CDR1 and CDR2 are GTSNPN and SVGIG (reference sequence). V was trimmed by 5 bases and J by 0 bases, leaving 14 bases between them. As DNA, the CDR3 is TGTGCCTGGGCCACAGGGTTCCGCTCTGGAAACACCATATATTTT. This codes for CAWATGFRSGNTIYF.

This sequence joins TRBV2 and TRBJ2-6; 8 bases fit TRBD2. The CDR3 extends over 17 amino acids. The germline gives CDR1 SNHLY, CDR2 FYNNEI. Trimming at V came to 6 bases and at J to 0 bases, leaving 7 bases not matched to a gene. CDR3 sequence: CASRTGGRSSGANVLTF. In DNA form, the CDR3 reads TGTGCCAGCAGGACGGGGGGGCGAAGCTCTGGGGCCAACGTCCTGACTTTC.

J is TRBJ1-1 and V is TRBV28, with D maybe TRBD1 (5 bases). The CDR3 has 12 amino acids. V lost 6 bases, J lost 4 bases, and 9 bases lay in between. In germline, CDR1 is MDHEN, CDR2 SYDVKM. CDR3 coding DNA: TGTGCCAGCAGACCAGGGACCACTGAAGCTTTCTTT. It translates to CASRPGTTEAFF.

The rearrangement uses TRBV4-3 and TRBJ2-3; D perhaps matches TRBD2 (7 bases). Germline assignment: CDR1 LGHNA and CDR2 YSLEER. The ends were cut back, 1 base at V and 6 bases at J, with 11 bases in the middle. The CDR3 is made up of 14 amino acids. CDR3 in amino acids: CASSQGGGPDTQYF. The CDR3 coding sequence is TGCGCCAGCAGCCAAGGGGGGGGGCCGGATACGCAGTATTTT.

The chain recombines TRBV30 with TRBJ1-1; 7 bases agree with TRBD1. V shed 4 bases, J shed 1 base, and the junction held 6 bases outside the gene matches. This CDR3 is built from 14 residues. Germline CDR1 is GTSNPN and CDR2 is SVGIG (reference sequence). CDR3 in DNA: TGTGCCTGGATCAAGCGGGACAGGAACACTGAAGCTTTCTTT. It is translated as CAWIKRDRNTEAFF. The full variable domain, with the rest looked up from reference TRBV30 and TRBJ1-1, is SQTIHQWPATLVQPVGSPLSLECTVEGTSNPNLYWYRQAAGRGLQLLFYSVGIGQISSEVPQNLSASRPQDRQFILSSKKLLLSDSGFYLCAWIKRDRNTEAFFGQGTRLTVV.

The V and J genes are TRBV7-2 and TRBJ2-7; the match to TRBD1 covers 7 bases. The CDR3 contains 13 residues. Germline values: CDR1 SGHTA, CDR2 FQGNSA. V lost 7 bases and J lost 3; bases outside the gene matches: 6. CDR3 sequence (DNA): TGTGCCAGCACCACAGGGGCCGGCTACGAGCAGTACTTC. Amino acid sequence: CASTTGAGYEQYF.

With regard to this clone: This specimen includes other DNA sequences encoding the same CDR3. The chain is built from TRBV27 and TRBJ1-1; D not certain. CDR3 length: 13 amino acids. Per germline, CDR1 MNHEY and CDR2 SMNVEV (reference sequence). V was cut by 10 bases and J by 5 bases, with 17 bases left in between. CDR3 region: CATMGQVKTEAFF. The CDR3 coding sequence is TGTGCCACCATGGGCCAGGTCAAGACTGAAGCTTTCTTT.

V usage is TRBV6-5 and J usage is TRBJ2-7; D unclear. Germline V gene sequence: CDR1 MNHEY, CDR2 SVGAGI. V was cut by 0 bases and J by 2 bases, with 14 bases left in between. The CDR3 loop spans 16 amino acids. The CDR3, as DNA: TGTGCCAGCAGTTACTCGACGCCGGACCTCACCTACGAGCAGTACTTC. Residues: CASSYSTPDLTYEQYF.

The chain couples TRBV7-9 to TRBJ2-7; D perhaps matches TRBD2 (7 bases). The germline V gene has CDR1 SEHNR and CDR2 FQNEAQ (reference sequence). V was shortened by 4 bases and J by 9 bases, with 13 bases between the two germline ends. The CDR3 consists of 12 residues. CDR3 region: CASSSGGGRQYF. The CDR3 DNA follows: TGTGCCAGCAGCTCAGGCGGGGGCCGGCAGTACTTC.

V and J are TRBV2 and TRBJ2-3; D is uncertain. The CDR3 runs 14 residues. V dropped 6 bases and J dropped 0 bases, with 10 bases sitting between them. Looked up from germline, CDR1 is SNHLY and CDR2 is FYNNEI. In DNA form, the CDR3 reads TGTGCCAGCAGAAAAACTACTAGCACAGATACGCAGTATTTT. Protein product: CASRKTTSTDTQYF.

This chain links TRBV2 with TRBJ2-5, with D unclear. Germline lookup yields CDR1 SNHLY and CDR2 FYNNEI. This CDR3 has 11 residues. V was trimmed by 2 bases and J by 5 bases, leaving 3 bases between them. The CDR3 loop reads CASSELETQYF. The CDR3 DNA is TGTGCCAGCAGTGAACTGGAGACCCAGTACTTC. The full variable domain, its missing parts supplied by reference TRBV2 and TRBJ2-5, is EPEVTQTPSHQVTQMGQEVILRCVPISNHLYFYWYRQILGQKVEFLVSFYNNEISEKSEIFDDQFSVERPDGSNFTLKIRSTKLEDSAMYFCASSELETQYFGPGTRLLVL.

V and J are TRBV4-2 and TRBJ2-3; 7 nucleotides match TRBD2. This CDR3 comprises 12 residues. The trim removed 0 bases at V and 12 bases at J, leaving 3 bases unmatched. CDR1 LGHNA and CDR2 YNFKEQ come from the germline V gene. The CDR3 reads CASSQEGGPQYF. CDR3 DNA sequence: TGTGCCAGCAGCCAAGAGGGAGGGCCACAGTATTTT.

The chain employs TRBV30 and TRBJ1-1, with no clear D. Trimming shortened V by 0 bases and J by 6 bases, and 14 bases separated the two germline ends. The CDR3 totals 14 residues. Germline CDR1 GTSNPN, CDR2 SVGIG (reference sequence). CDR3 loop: CAWSVSGFLPEAFF. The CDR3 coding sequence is TGTGCCTGGAGTGTAAGTGGGTTTCTACCTGAAGCTTTCTTT.

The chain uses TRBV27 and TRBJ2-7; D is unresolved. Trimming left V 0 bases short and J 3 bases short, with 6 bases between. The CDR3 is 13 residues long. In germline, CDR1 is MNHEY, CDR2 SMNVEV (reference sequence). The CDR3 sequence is CASSLSLSYEQYF. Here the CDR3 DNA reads TGTGCCAGCAGTTTATCGTTAAGCTACGAGCAGTACTTC.

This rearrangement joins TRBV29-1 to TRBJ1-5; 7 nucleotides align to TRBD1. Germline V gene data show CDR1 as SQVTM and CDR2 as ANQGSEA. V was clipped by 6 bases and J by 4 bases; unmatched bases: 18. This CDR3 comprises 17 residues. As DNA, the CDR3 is TGCAGCGTCGGAAAAAAGAACAGGGGAATGGGAAATCAGCCCCAGCATTTT. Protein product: CSVGKKNRGMGNQPQHF.

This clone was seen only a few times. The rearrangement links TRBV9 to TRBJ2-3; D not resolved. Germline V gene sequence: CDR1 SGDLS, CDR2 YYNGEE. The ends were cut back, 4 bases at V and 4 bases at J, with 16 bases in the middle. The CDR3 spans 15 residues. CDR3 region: CASSLTQFAADTQYF. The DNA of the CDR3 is TGTGCCAGCAGCCTTACCCAGTTTGCCGCAGATACGCAGTATTTT.

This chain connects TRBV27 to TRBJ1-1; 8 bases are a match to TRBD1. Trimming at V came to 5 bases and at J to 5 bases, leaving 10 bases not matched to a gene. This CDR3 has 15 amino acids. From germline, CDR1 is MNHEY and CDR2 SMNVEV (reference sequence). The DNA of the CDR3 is TGTGCCAGCAGTACAAACCCTACAGGGGGGACTGAAGCTTTCTTT. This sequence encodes CASSTNPTGGTEAFF.

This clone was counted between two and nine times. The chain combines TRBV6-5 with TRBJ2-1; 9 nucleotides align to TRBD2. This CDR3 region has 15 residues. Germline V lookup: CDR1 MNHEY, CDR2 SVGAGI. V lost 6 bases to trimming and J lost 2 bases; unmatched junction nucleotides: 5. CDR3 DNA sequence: TGTGCCAGCAGATTAGCGGGAGTAACCTACAATGAGCAGTTCTTC. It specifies CASRLAGVTYNEQFF.

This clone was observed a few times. CDR3: CASSQANRGGEQFF. The CDR3 bases are TGTGCCAGCAGCCAAGCTAACAGGGGGGGAGAGCAGTTCTTC. J is TRBJ2-1 and V is TRBV14, with D possibly matching TRBD1 (8 bases). V shed 1 base and J shed 10 bases, with 14 bases lying between them. Germline CDR1 SGHDN, CDR2 FVKESK. This CDR3 has 14 amino acids.

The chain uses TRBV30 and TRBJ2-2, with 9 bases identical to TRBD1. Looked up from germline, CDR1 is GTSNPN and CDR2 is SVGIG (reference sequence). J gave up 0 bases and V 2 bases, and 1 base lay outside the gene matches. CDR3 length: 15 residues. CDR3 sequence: CAWSRDRANTGELFF. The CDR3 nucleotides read TGTGCCTGGAGTAGGGACAGGGCGAACACCGGGGAGCTGTTTTTT.